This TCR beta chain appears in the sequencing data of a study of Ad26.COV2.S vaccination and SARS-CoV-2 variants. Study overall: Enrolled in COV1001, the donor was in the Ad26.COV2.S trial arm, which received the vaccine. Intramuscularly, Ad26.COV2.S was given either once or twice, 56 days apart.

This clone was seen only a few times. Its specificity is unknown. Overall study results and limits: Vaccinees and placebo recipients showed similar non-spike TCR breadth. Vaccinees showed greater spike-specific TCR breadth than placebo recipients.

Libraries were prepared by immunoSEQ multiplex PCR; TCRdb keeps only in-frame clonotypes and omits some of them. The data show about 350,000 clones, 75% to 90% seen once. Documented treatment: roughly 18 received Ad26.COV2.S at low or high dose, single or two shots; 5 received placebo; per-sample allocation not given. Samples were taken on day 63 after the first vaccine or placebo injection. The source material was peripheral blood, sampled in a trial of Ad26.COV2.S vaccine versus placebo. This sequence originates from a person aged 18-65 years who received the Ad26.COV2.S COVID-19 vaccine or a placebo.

CDR3 DNA: TGTGCCAGCATCAGAAACAGGGGATACTATGGCTACACCTTC. Residues: CASIRNRGYYGYTF. The chain has TRBV28 and TRBJ1-2; 7 positions agree with TRBD1. Germline CDR1 and CDR2: MDHEN and SYDVKM. CDR3 length equals 14 residues. Losses at the gene ends were 7 bases for V and 3 bases for J; bases not matched to a gene: 8.